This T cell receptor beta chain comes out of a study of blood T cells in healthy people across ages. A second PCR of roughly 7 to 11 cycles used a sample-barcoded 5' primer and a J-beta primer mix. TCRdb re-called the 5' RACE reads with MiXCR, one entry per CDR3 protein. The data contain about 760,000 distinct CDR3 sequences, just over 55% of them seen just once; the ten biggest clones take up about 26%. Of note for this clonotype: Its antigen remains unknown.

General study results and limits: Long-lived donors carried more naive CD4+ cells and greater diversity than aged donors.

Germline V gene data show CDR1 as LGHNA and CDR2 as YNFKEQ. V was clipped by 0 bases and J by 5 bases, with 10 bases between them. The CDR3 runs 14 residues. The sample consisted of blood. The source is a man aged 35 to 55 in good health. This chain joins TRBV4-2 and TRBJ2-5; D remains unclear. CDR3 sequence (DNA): TGTGCCAGCAGCCAAGATCGAGAATCTGAGACCCAGTACTTC. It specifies CASSQDRESETQYF.